The 24 T cell receptor beta chains in this list originate from one sample, sequenced in a study of blood T cell repertoires in COVID-19 (dated by TCRdb to between 2020 and 2021). Library preparation was by the immunoSEQ multiplex PCR assay. Here the immuneACCESS table is served through TCRdb, limited to in-frame sequences with V and J called. Missing clones are a known gap in these copies; in checked studies unresolved V genes cover under half, and the rest lacks a known reason. The sample contains roughly 89,000 clones, about four fifths of them found a single time. Clones ranked in the top ten supply roughly a sixth of the sample. The material sequenced was peripheral blood. All receptors derive from a woman of 80 years or more with acute or convalescent COVID-19.

Here the CDR3 DNA reads TGCAGCGTTGGGGACAGAAACACTGAAGCTTTCTTT. The encoded protein is CSVGDRNTEAFF. The rearrangement joins TRBV29-1 to TRBJ1-1, with TRBD1 matching over 7 bases. The CDR3 contains 12 residues. J was trimmed by 2 bases and V by 4 bases; bases with no gene match: 1. In germline, CDR1 is SQVTM, CDR2 ANQGSEA.

J is TRBJ1-2 and V is TRBV5-1; 9 bases are a match to TRBD1. Trimming removed 4 bases from V and 6 bases from J; junction bases left unmatched: 10. Germline loops: CDR1 SGHRS, CDR2 YFSETQ. The CDR3 runs to 15 residues. CDR3 loop: CASSTPDRGIDGYTF. Written as DNA, the CDR3 is TGCGCCAGCAGCACACCCGACAGGGGGATAGATGGCTACACCTTC.

The genes are TRBV19 and TRBJ2-7, with 11 positions matching TRBD1. The V gene end was trimmed by 7 bases and the J gene end by 3 bases; junction bases not matched to a gene: 8. CDR3 length equals 15 residues. From germline, CDR1 is LNHDA and CDR2 SQIVND (reference sequence). DNA for the CDR3: TGTGCCAGTAACGCGGGACAGGGGGTAAACTACGAGCAGTACTTC. Amino acid sequence: CASNAGQGVNYEQYF.

The J gene is TRBJ1-4, the V gene TRBV7-9, with TRBD1 identical over 9 bases. From germline, CDR1 is SEHNR and CDR2 FQNEAQ (reference sequence). V shed 5 bases and J 3 bases; nucleotides not matched to a gene: 7. The CDR3 runs 16 residues. CDR3 residues: CASSPTGGRANEKLFF. Written as DNA, the CDR3 is TGTGCCAGCAGCCCGACAGGGGGAAGGGCTAATGAAAAACTGTTTTTT.

The chain is built from TRBV19 and TRBJ2-7; possible D gene TRBD2, 6 bases. This CDR3 has 15 amino acids. Germline loops: CDR1 LNHDA, CDR2 SQIVND (reference sequence). With 5 bases removed from V and 5 bases from J, the gap between germline ends came to 19 bases. The CDR3 loop is CASSATPGLFDEQYF. CDR3 bases: TGTGCCAGTAGTGCTACCCCGGGACTCTTCGACGAGCAGTACTTC.

The V and J genes are TRBV27 and TRBJ1-3; D gene ambiguous. Looked up from germline, CDR1 is MNHEY and CDR2 is SMNVEV (reference sequence). V lost 2 bases to trimming and J lost 1 base, with 15 bases between them. The length of the CDR3 is 17 residues. This chain's CDR3 is CASSLRQAISSGNTIYF. The DNA of the CDR3 is TGTGCCAGCAGTTTAAGGCAGGCCATCTCTTCTGGAAACACCATATATTTT.

This chain connects TRBV30 to TRBJ1-3, with TRBD1 as a possible D gene (5 bases). V was pared by 3 bases and J by 1 base, with 16 bases between. The CDR3 is 16 residues long. CDR1 is GTSNPN, CDR2 SVGIG, per germline (reference sequence). CDR3 loop: CAWSHGEGISGNTIYF. CDR3 bases: TGTGCCTGGAGCCACGGGGAGGGGATATCTGGAAACACCATATATTTT.

This sequence joins TRBV4-3 and TRBJ1-2; 7 positions match TRBD1. With V trimmed by 3 bases and J by 1 base, 11 bases remained unmatched. The CDR3 runs 17 residues. Germline CDR1 reads LGHNA; CDR2 reads YSLEER. The CDR3 coding sequence is TGCGCCAGCAGCCAGTACGTAGGGGGCATTGGTAACTATGGCTACACCTTC. Protein sequence: CASSQYVGGIGNYGYTF.

The CDR3 loop reads CAIRTTGNAGTGELFF. The DNA for the CDR3 is TGTGCCATCAGGACTACAGGGAATGCGGGCACCGGGGAGCTGTTTTTT. V and J are TRBV10-3 and TRBJ2-2; TRBD1 is a possible D gene (6 bases). The CDR3 is 16 residues long. The germline V and J ends were trimmed by 6 bases and 4 bases, with 18 bases remaining between them. The V gene's germline CDR1 is ENHRY and CDR2 SYGVKD.

This chain uses TRBV11-3 with TRBJ2-3; 8 nucleotides align to TRBD1. J was trimmed by 0 bases and V by 5 bases; bases with no gene match: 10. Germline-derived CDR1 and CDR2 are SGHNT and YENEEA. The CDR3 covers 17 residues. The CDR3 coding sequence is TGTGCCAGCAGCCTTGGGGCAGGGGGCTGGAGCACAGATACGCAGTATTTT. Protein sequence: CASSLGAGGWSTDTQYF.

This clone was observed a handful of times. The gene calls are TRBV5-4 and TRBJ1-4; D gene ambiguous. Germline CDR1 is SGHNT and CDR2 is YYREEE (reference sequence). The CDR3 is made up of 13 amino acids. Trimming removed 2 bases from V and 6 bases from J, with 8 bases in between. The CDR3 protein is CASSFGGDEKLFF. In DNA form, the CDR3 reads TGTGCCAGCAGCTTCGGAGGAGATGAAAAACTGTTTTTT.

This clone was seen only once. The gene calls are TRBV29-1 and TRBJ1-3, with D tentatively TRBD1 (6 bases). With 7 bases removed from V and 4 bases from J, the gap between germline ends came to 14 bases. Germline CDR1 reads SQVTM; CDR2 reads ANQGSEA. The CDR3 runs 13 residues. The CDR3 DNA is TGCAGCGGCCAGGGGATATCAGGAAACACCATATATTTT. It is translated as CSGQGISGNTIYF.

The table lists this clone with a few counts. The gene calls are TRBV9 and TRBJ1-2; 8 nucleotides agree with TRBD1. This CDR3 region has 13 residues. V shed 7 bases, J shed 2 bases, and the junction held 4 bases outside the gene matches. The germline gives CDR1 SGDLS, CDR2 YYNGEE. CDR3 sequence: CASGGTGNYGYTF. In DNA form, the CDR3 reads TGTGCCAGCGGGGGGACAGGAAACTATGGCTACACCTTC. The full variable domain, in which reference TRBV9 and TRBJ1-2 provide the parts outside the CDR3, is DSGVTQTPKHLITATGQRVTLRCSPRSGDLSVYWYQQSLDQGLQFLIQYYNGEERAKGNILERFSAQQFPDLHSELNLSSLELGDSALYFCASGGTGNYGYTFGSGTRLTVV.

The rearrangement joins TRBV12-5 to TRBJ1-4; D is uncertain. CDR1 is LGHNT and CDR2 is FRNRAP in the germline V gene. V was pared by 1 base and J by 5 bases, with 8 bases between. The CDR3 is 14 amino acids. The CDR3, as DNA: TGTGCTAGTGGTTTGGACCGGGGAAATGAAAAACTGTTTTTT. Translation: CASGLDRGNEKLFF. Full variable domain (missing parts from reference TRBV12-5 and TRBJ1-4): DARVTQTPRHKVTEMGQEVTMRCQPILGHNTVFWYRQTMMQGLELLAYFRNRAPLDDSGMPKDRFSAEMPDATLATLKIQPSEPRDSAVYFCASGLDRGNEKLFFGSGTQLSVL.

The chain carries TRBV3-1 (or the pseudogene TRBV3-2) and TRBJ1-5; TRBD1 agrees at 7 bases. The CDR3 has 14 amino acids. In germline, CDR1 is LGHDT, CDR2 YNNKEL (reference sequence). With 1 base clipped from V and 7 bases from J, the junction kept 4 bases outside the gene matches. This CDR3 reads CASSQGQGYQPQHF. For the CDR3, the DNA is TGTGCCAGCAGCCAAGGACAGGGTTACCAGCCCCAGCATTTT.

The chain uses TRBV11-3 and TRBJ2-5, with D possibly TRBD1 on 6 matching bases. CDR1 SGHNT and CDR2 YENEEA come from the germline V gene. V was clipped by 5 bases and J by 4 bases, with 20 bases between them. The CDR3 is 16 amino acids. CDR3 in DNA: TGTGCCAGCAGCGCCCGGGACAAAGGGGCGGGAGAGACCCAGTACTTC. The encoded protein is CASSARDKGAGETQYF. The full variable domain, completed using reference TRBV11-3 and TRBJ2-5, is EAGVVQSPRYKIIEKKQPVAFWCNPISGHNTLYWYLQNLGQGPELLIRYENEEAVDDSQLPKDRFSAERLKGVDSTLKIQPAELGDSAVYLCASSARDKGAGETQYFGPGTRLLVL.

This chain links TRBV7-9 with TRBJ1-5; perhaps TRBD1 as D (6 bases). V gave up 4 bases and J gave up 0 bases, with 19 bases separating them. The CDR3 extends over 18 amino acids. Germline loops: CDR1 SEHNR, CDR2 FQNEAQ (reference sequence). Here the CDR3 DNA reads TGTGCCAGCAGCTGGGGGCACTCCACCACTTTTAGCAATCAGCCCCAGCATTTT. Translating gives CASSWGHSTTFSNQPQHF.

The V call is TRBV19, the J call TRBJ1-1; 10 bases map to TRBD1. Germline loops: CDR1 LNHDA, CDR2 SQIVND (reference sequence). J was trimmed by 1 base and V by 2 bases; bases with no gene match: 10. This CDR3 comprises 18 residues. CDR3 sequence: CASSIKISGQGSNTEAFF. The DNA of the CDR3 is TGTGCCAGTAGTATAAAGATCTCGGGACAGGGGTCGAACACTGAAGCTTTCTTT. The whole variable domain, filled in from reference TRBV19 and TRBJ1-1, reads DGGITQSPKYLFRKEGQNVTLSCEQNLNHDAMYWYRQDPGQGLRLIYYSQIVNDFQKGDIAEGYSVSREKKESFPLTVTSAQKNPTAFYLCASSIKISGQGSNTEAFFGQGTRLTVV.

The genes are TRBV6-5 and TRBJ2-7; unclear D gene. V was clipped by 4 bases and J by 0 bases, with 13 bases between them. The CDR3 spans 15 residues. Germline CDR1 MNHEY, CDR2 SVGAGI. Written as DNA, the CDR3 is TGTGCCAGCAGTTCCCCGGCAGGCAGCTCCTACGAGCAGTACTTC. Amino acids: CASSSPAGSSYEQYF.

The chain carries TRBV6-5 and TRBJ2-5; 10 positions agree with TRBD1. This CDR3 has 13 residues. Losses at the gene ends were 2 bases for V and 12 bases for J; bases not matched to a gene: 6. Germline CDR1 MNHEY, CDR2 SVGAGI. As DNA, the CDR3 is TGTGCCAGCAGTTACCTCGGGACAGGGGACAAGTACTTC. This gives the protein CASSYLGTGDKYF.

The rearrangement uses TRBV20-1 and TRBJ2-7; 7 positions agree with TRBD1. Trimming took 3 bases from V and 4 from J; bases not matched to a gene: 9. Germline V gene data show CDR1 as DFQATT and CDR2 as SNEGSKA (reference sequence). The CDR3 consists of 14 residues. CDR3 in DNA: TGCAGTGCTAGTAACCCAGGGGGAAATTACGAGCAGTACTTC. Protein: CSASNPGGNYEQYF.

The sample holds a few counts of this clone. This sequence joins TRBV28 and TRBJ2-1, with 16 bases matching TRBD2. The V gene's germline CDR1 is MDHEN and CDR2 SYDVKM. CDR3 length equals 15 residues. J lost 8 bases, V lost 8 bases, and 6 bases had no gene match. CDR3 nucleotides: TGTGCCAGCGGGACTAGCGGGGGGGCCAGTGATGAGCAGTTCTTC. The encoded protein is CASGTSGGASDEQFF.

The sample holds a few counts of this clone. The chain combines TRBV28 with TRBJ1-5; possibly TRBD1 for D (5 bases). V gave up 7 bases and J gave up 4 bases, with 14 bases separating them. There are 14 residues in the CDR3. CDR1 MDHEN and CDR2 SYDVKM come from the germline V gene. The CDR3 loop reads CASTPGGRNQPQHF. CDR3 bases: TGTGCCAGCACCCCCGGGGGACGAAATCAGCCCCAGCATTTT.

The CDR3 DNA sequence: TGTGCCAGCAGCCCAGTCCGGGACAGGGACGATAATTCACCCCTCCACTTT. Protein sequence: CASSPVRDRDDNSPLHF. The gene calls are TRBV11-2 and TRBJ1-6; 9 nucleotides match TRBD1. Germline-derived CDR1 and CDR2 are SGHAT and FQNNGV. V gave up 5 bases and J gave up 5 bases; unmatched junction bases: 10. The CDR3 runs 17 residues.